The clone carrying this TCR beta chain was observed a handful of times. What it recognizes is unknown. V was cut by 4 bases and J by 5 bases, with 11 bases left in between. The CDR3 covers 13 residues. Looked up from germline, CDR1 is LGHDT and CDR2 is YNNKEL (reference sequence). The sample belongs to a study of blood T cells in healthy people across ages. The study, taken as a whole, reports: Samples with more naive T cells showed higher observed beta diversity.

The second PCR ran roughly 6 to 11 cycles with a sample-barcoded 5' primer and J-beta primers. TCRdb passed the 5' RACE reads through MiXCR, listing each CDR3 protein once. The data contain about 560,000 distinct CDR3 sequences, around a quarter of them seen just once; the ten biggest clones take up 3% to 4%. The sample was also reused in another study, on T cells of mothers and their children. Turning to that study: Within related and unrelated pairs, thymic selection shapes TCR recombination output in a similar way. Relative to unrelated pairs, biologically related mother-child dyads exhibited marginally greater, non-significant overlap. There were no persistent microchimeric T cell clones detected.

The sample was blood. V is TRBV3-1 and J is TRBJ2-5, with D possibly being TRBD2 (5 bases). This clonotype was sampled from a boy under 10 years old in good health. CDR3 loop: CASSPTTGETQYF. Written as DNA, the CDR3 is TGTGCCAGCAGCCCCACTACGGGGGAGACCCAGTACTTC.